This TCR beta chain comes out of a study of blood T cells in healthy people across ages. Study-level results: A roughly linear age-dependent decrease characterized TCR beta diversity per million T cells.

In this sample, this clonotype turned up once. The antigen remains undetermined. The authors ran a second PCR of about 7 to 11 cycles using a sample-barcoded 5' primer and a J-beta primer mix. Every individual sample yielded 2.5 million or more paired-end reads (each containing CDR3). TCRdb re-analysed the 5' RACE reads in MiXCR, keeping a single row per CDR3 protein. The data show approximately 1.5 million distinct CDR3 sequences, with roughly 32% seen just once and about 11% held by the top ten. V lost 5 bases and J 7 bases, leaving 16 bases between the germline ends. Germline V lookup: CDR1 SNHLY, CDR2 FYNNEI. CDR3 length: 14 residues.

This sequence originates from a woman aged 30 to 39 in good health. V usage is TRBV2 and J usage is TRBJ2-3; TRBD2 is a possible D gene (5 bases). The sequencing input was blood. In nucleotides, the CDR3 is TGTGCCAGCAGTCCCGGAGGTAGTCGGTATACGCAGTATTTT. Residues: CASSPGGSRYTQYF.